This entry is about one T cell receptor (beta chain). The target of this receptor is not known. No base quality information exists; no much larger clone differs at one position. The sample originates from a study of T cell responses to AZD1222 COVID-19 vaccine (dated by TCRdb to the early 2020s). For context, the study as a whole: AZD1222 recipients with second doses at about 4 weeks or about 12 weeks were pooled, because spike-specific TCR depth and breadth did not differ between schedules. Trial participants were enrolled by age into 18-55, 56-69 and 70-plus year subgroups, with roughly 160, 29 and 62 TCR-sequenced participants respectively. A total of over 230 trial participants underwent TCR sequencing, of whom approximately 210 received two doses of AZD1222 and about 25 received two doses of the MenACWY control vaccine.

The sample's time point label, decoded: baseline before first vaccination. Vaccinee samples came from UK trials COV001 and COV002, including a single-blind randomized controlled phase 2/3 trial of AZD1222 (ChAdOx1 nCoV-19) in healthy adults. For TCRbeta chain sequencing, PBMC samples were collected from trial participants at day 0 and at day 28 after the second dose. Relative to germline, V is missing 7 bases and J is missing 4 bases, with 7 bases of the junction outside any gene match. The CDR3 contains 15 residues, cysteine and phenylalanine counted. Only CDR3 DNA is held: 45 bases, read in frame from base 1. The germline V gene (reference sequence) specifies LGHDT as CDR1 and YNNKEL as CDR2. Points the paper makes about the study in general: The 56-69-year group was small, and its depth increase did not reach significance, likely because of low power. Spike-specific TCR breadth and depth rose significantly after two AZD1222 doses compared with day 0 and with MenACWY recipients. Most participants were white British and females outnumbered males, and the authors suggested that clonal diversity may have been underestimated. Conclusions about previously exposed vaccinees are limited, since just a handful of AZD1222 recipients were seropositive for SARS-CoV-2 at baseline. Because no samples from the day 14 peak response were available, repertoires could be characterized only after the peak T cell response. Nearly half of unique spike-specific TCRs reportedly recognized epitopes outside regions mutated in the B.1.351 and B.1.1.7 variants. CD4 TCRs associated with the vaccine covered the entire spike protein, and the dominant responses were in regions 160-218 and 743-854.

The CDR3 regions of human TCRbeta chains were subjected to immunosequencing. Per the authors' processing: TCRs in the repertoires were compared against a reference library of SARS-CoV-2-specific TCRs that had been generated with the MIRA antigen-specificity platform. Breadth meant the fraction of unique TCRs that were SARS-CoV-2-associated, whereas depth meant the fraction of total T cells that were SARS-CoV-2-associated. Each spike-specific TCR was assigned to its reactive spike region and to a CD4 or CD8 class using the MIRA data. Log10-transformed breadth and depth values were compared by one-way ANOVA with Sidak's multiple comparisons tests. Sourced from immuneACCESS, this table was stored by TCRdb with only in-frame sequences that have V and J called. A share of the clones is absent; for the studies checked, an unresolved V gene accounts for under half, and the remainder has no known explanation. Clonal size and the V and J genes are those of that table, whereas D and trimming came from the DNA. Within this sample are roughly 110,000 clones, with 90% of them counted one time only. 5% to 6% of the sample belongs to the ten largest clones.

The V and J genes are TRBV3-1 (or the pseudogene TRBV3-2) and TRBJ1-1, with TRBD1 identical over 12 junction bases. The input for sequencing was peripheral blood, taken on day 0 of AZD1222 vaccination. The sequence was collected from an adult in good health. CDR3 loop: CASISGQGAGTEAFF. The DNA is as follows: TGTGCCAGCATCTCGGGACAGGGGGCGGGCACTGAAGCTTTCTTT.